One sample yielded the 15 T cell receptor beta chains listed below, sequenced in a study of identifying expanded T cells in peripheral blood. Method: immunoSEQ multiplex PCR; TCRdb's copy keeps in-frame clones and lacks some. Among around 57,000 clones listed, around 87% were seen once. What was sequenced was blood. The receptors here all came from a person aged 18 to 75 in good health.

The gene calls are TRBV28 and TRBJ1-2; 7 positions agree with TRBD1. The CDR3 runs to 14 residues. Trimming cost V 3 bases and J 8 bases; bases outside gene matches: 9. Looked up from germline, CDR1 is MDHEN and CDR2 is SYDVKM. The CDR3 sequence is CASSFLQGLEGYTF. DNA of the CDR3: TGTGCCAGCAGTTTCCTACAGGGGCTGGAGGGCTACACCTTC.

The chain has TRBV7-2 and TRBJ2-3; the D call may be TRBD1 or TRBD2 (6 bases each). This CDR3 has 14 residues. Germline V CDR1 and CDR2: SGHTA, FQGNSA. Deletions cut 4 bases from V and 4 bases from J, with 12 bases between. The CDR3 protein is CASSSWGAPDTQYF. CDR3 coding DNA: TGTGCCAGCAGCTCTTGGGGGGCCCCAGATACGCAGTATTTT. Variable domain in full (rest from reference TRBV7-2 and TRBJ2-3): GAGVSQSPSNKVTEKGKDVELRCDPISGHTALYWYRQSLGQGLEFLIYFQGNSAPDKSGLPSDRFSAERTGGSVSTLTIQRTQQEDSAVYLCASSSWGAPDTQYFGPGTRLTVL.

The rearrangement uses TRBV6-4 and TRBJ2-1; 10 bases line up with TRBD2. CDR1 is MRHNA and CDR2 is SNTAGT in the germline V gene. V dropped 0 bases and J dropped 4; count of bases not matched to a gene: 3. This CDR3 contains 16 residues. The CDR3 region has the DNA TGTGCCAGCAGTGACTCGAGCGGGGGGGATTACAATGAGCAGTTCTTC. Protein sequence: CASSDSSGGDYNEQFF.

The gene calls are TRBV11-2 and TRBJ2-3; D possibly corresponds to TRBD2 (5 bases). The V gene's germline CDR1 is SGHAT and CDR2 FQNNGV. CDR3 size: 15 residues. Trimming pared 3 bases from V and 1 base from J, leaving 11 bases between. CDR3 DNA: TGTGCCAGCAGCTTTGCTAGCTGGGGCACAGATACGCAGTATTTT. Its translation is CASSFASWGTDTQYF. The whole variable domain, filled in from reference TRBV11-2 and TRBJ2-3, reads EAGVAQSPRYKIIEKRQSVAFWCNPISGHATLYWYQQILGQGPKLLIQFQNNGVVDDSQLPKDRFSAERLKGVDSTLKIQPAKLEDSAVYLCASSFASWGTDTQYFGPGTRLTVL.

The chain has TRBV18 and TRBJ2-6; no clear D gene. V was pared by 3 bases and J by 4 bases, with 4 bases between. Germline CDR1 and CDR2: KGHSH and LQKENI. The length of the CDR3 is 13 residues. CDR3 residues: CASSPAGANVLTF. CDR3 DNA: TGTGCCAGCTCACCCGCGGGGGCCAACGTCCTGACTTTC.

This clone came up a few times. The chain uses TRBV19 and TRBJ2-7; 8 bases match TRBD2. The V gene's germline CDR1 is LNHDA and CDR2 SQIVND (reference sequence). The CDR3 loop spans 16 amino acids. V was pared by 3 bases and J by 2 bases, with 9 bases of the junction left unmatched. The CDR3 sequence is CASSIGAAGGTYEQYF. CDR3 bases: TGTGCCAGTAGTATCGGGGCGGCGGGAGGTACCTACGAGCAGTACTTC.

The chain has TRBV30 and TRBJ2-3; no clear D gene. CDR1 is GTSNPN, CDR2 SVGIG, per germline (reference sequence). The CDR3 spans 13 residues. CDR3 in DNA: TGTTCCAGCTCGGGCGGCTTTGCAGATACGCAGTATTTT. Translated: CSSSGGFADTQYF.

V and J are TRBV29-1 and TRBJ2-2; D not resolved. The CDR3 covers 12 residues. Trimming pared 2 bases from V and 1 base from J, leaving 2 bases between. Germline V gene data show CDR1 as SQVTM and CDR2 as ANQGSEA. The CDR3 sequence: CSVEWNTGELFF. The CDR3 DNA follows: TGCAGCGTTGAATGGAACACCGGGGAGCTGTTTTTT.

CDR3 in amino acids: CASSPRGGRSNEQFF. CDR3 nucleotides: TGTGCCAGCAGCCCTCGGGGGGGCCGGAGCAATGAGCAGTTCTTC. The chain carries TRBV7-3 and TRBJ2-1; 8 bases map to TRBD2. With V trimmed by 5 bases and J by 6 bases, 9 bases remained unmatched. The CDR3 sequence is 15 residues long. Germline lookup yields CDR1 SGHTA and CDR2 FQGTGA.

V is TRBV4-1 and J is TRBJ1-4, with TRBD1 identical over 8 bases. The germline V gene has CDR1 MGHRA and CDR2 YSYEKL. This CDR3 spans 17 amino acids. J was trimmed by 8 bases and V by 0 bases; bases with no gene match: 11. CDR3 sequence: CASSQDQAGGAWEKLFF. In DNA, the CDR3 is TGCGCCAGCAGCCAAGATCAGGCAGGGGGCGCATGGGAAAAACTGTTTTTT.

The chain joins TRBV5-6 to TRBJ1-6; TRBD1 matches 7 bases. With V trimmed by 4 bases and J by 6 bases, 10 bases remained unmatched. Germline CDR1 is SGHDT and CDR2 is YYEEEE. This CDR3 is 16 amino acids long. The CDR3: CASSPIRAGGNSPLHF. The CDR3 DNA follows: TGTGCCAGCAGCCCCATCCGGGCAGGGGGTAATTCACCCCTCCACTTT.

The chain is built from TRBV7-2 and TRBJ1-1; D call uncertain. CDR3 length: 15 amino acids. Trimming removed 1 base from V and 9 bases from J, with 18 bases in between. Germline V gene data show CDR1 as SGHTA and CDR2 as FQGNSA. CDR3 DNA: TGTGCCAGCAGCTTAGGTTCCGGCCTTCCTACCCAAGCTTTCTTT. Its translation is CASSLGSGLPTQAFF. Drawing the rest from reference TRBV7-2 and TRBJ1-1, the complete variable domain is GAGVSQSPSNKVTEKGKDVELRCDPISGHTALYWYRQSLGQGLEFLIYFQGNSAPDKSGLPSDRFSAERTGGSVSTLTIQRTQQEDSAVYLCASSLGSGLPTQAFFGQGTRLTVV.

This sequence joins TRBV2 and TRBJ1-2; 8 positions agree with TRBD1. CDR1 is SNHLY, CDR2 FYNNEI, per germline. The CDR3 length is 14 residues. With V trimmed by 3 bases and J by 7 bases, 7 bases remained unmatched. This CDR3 is CASSDAGGAVGYTF. The DNA for the CDR3 is TGTGCCAGCAGTGACGCAGGGGGCGCGGTTGGCTACACCTTC.

The J gene is TRBJ1-1, the V gene TRBV6-5; TRBD1 matches 10 bases. The germline V gene has CDR1 MNHEY and CDR2 SVGAGI. This CDR3 comprises 14 residues. Losses at the gene ends were 5 bases for V and 5 bases for J; bases not matched to a gene: 5. CDR3 amino acids: CASSKDRGRTEAFF. The CDR3 DNA is TGTGCCAGCAGTAAAGACAGGGGGCGAACTGAAGCTTTCTTT.

The rearrangement uses TRBV4-1 and TRBJ2-3; 7 positions agree with TRBD2. J was trimmed by 8 bases and V by 3 bases; bases with no gene match: 5. From germline, CDR1 is MGHRA and CDR2 YSYEKL. CDR3 length: 13 amino acids. Here the CDR3 DNA reads TGCGCCAGCAGCCATCGCGTAGCGGGTACGCAGTATTTT. Amino acids: CASSHRVAGTQYF.